This is a list of T cell receptor beta chains from one sample in a study of T cells in Graves' hyperthyroidism and ophthalmopathy. TCRdb re-called the multiplex PCR reads with MiXCR, one entry per CDR3 protein. The sample has hundreds of thousands of distinct CDR3 sequences; 45% are singletons. The material sequenced was peripheral blood or thyroid tissue (not recorded which). These receptors were obtained from an adult man with Graves' disease, either hyperthyroidism or ophthalmopathy (not recorded which). Each CDR3 is given with its conserved first and last residue. Fields, in order: J gene, V gene, CDR3 protein.

j_call: TRBJ1-4
v_call: TRBV20-1
cdr3_aa: CSARGSSNEKLFF

j_call: TRBJ1-5
v_call: TRBV7-9
cdr3_aa: CASSLGGSRQPQHF

j_call: TRBJ1-3
v_call: TRBV20-1
cdr3_aa: CSARDSRSPGNTIYF

j_call: TRBJ2-5
v_call: TRBV20-1
cdr3_aa: CSAPTRRQGGRETQYF

j_call: TRBJ1-1
v_call: TRBV11-2
cdr3_aa: CASSDRGHLEAFF

j_call: TRBJ1-4
v_call: TRBV20-1
cdr3_aa: CSANGGEKLFF

j_call: TRBJ1-3
v_call: TRBV7-9
cdr3_aa: CASSFGTDGNTIYF

j_call: TRBJ1-1
v_call: TRBV6-1
cdr3_aa: CASSQGSGGLSTEAFF

j_call: TRBJ1-5
v_call: TRBV5-6
cdr3_aa: CASSLYQGLAQHF

j_call: TRBJ1-6
v_call: TRBV4-1
cdr3_aa: CASSQGTEPPLHF

j_call: TRBJ1-4
v_call: TRBV9
cdr3_aa: CASSVGTGLNGEKLFF

j_call: TRBJ1-6
v_call: TRBV7-4
cdr3_aa: CASSFEVGDTPLHF

j_call: TRBJ2-2
v_call: TRBV7-3
cdr3_aa: CASSLKAGQTGELFF

j_call: TRBJ1-6
v_call: TRBV25-1
cdr3_aa: CASSVGQGVSSPLHF

j_call: TRBJ2-2
v_call: TRBV12-3/TRBV12-4
cdr3_aa: CASSFGGGSPAGELFF

j_call: TRBJ1-4
v_call: TRBV10-3
cdr3_aa: CAISEQGGRGNEKLFF

j_call: TRBJ1-1
v_call: TRBV13
cdr3_aa: CASSLSREAFF

j_call: TRBJ2-7
v_call: TRBV20-1
cdr3_aa: CSASPGTGDYEQYF

j_call: TRBJ2-7
v_call: TRBV5-6
cdr3_aa: CASSFYSGRAYEQYF

j_call: TRBJ1-1
v_call: TRBV6-5
cdr3_aa: CAISSSDLNTEAFF

j_call: TRBJ1-4
v_call: TRBV29-1
cdr3_aa: CSVKVDNEKLFF

j_call: TRBJ2-7
v_call: TRBV2
cdr3_aa: CASSGTSGRSSYEQYF

j_call: TRBJ2-7
v_call: TRBV24-1
cdr3_aa: CATKVTGFGSYERYF

j_call: TRBJ1-5
v_call: TRBV6-5
cdr3_aa: CASSEPRDNQPQHF

j_call: TRBJ1-2
v_call: TRBV7-9
cdr3_aa: CASSRNPGQNNYGYTF

j_call: TRBJ2-5
v_call: TRBV20-1
cdr3_aa: CSARVVGAQHLQETQYF

j_call: TRBJ2-7
v_call: TRBV19
cdr3_aa: CASSIVGGSSYEQYF

j_call: TRBJ1-4
v_call: TRBV20-1
cdr3_aa: CGAQGEGAGEKLFF

j_call: TRBJ1-5
v_call: TRBV12-3/TRBV12-4
cdr3_aa: CASSFGQGASQPQHF

j_call: TRBJ1-6
v_call: TRBV7-8
cdr3_aa: CASSLYGQGAGSPLHF